The 12 T cell receptor beta chains given below trace back to one sample, sequenced in a study of blood T cell repertoires in COVID-19. The repertoire was sequenced with immunoSEQ multiplex PCR; TCRdb's copy has only in-frame clones and lacks some. The sample records tens of thousands of clones, 70% to 90% being singletons. Sequencing was carried out using peripheral blood. These receptors were taken from a human donor in a cohort sampled during active COVID-19.

The V call is TRBV7-2, the J call TRBJ2-3; TRBD1 matches at 7 bases. This CDR3 is built from 15 residues. Germline assignment: CDR1 SGHTA and CDR2 FQGNSA. The V and J ends lost 8 bases and 3 bases, in that order; junction bases with no gene match: 11. The CDR3 bases are TGTGCCAGCCACGCAGGGGGTGGGCGGACAGATACGCAGTATTTT. Its translation is CASHAGGGRTDTQYF.

The chain recombines TRBV6-5 with TRBJ2-3, with 7 bases identical to TRBD1. V shed 5 bases and J 4 bases; nucleotides not matched to a gene: 3. Germline CDR1 and CDR2: MNHEY and SVGAGI. This CDR3 is built from 13 residues. The CDR3 reads CASSHTGADTQYF. In DNA, the CDR3 is TGTGCCAGCAGTCACACAGGGGCAGATACGCAGTATTTT.

The CDR3 reads CASSLEDRASYEQYF. The CDR3 coding sequence is TGTGCCAGCAGCCTAGAGGACAGGGCCTCCTACGAGCAGTACTTC. This chain connects TRBV7-6 to TRBJ2-7; TRBD1 matches at 8 bases. V was clipped by 5 bases and J by 0 bases; unmatched bases: 6. CDR3 length: 15 residues. The germline gives CDR1 SGHVS, CDR2 FNYEAQ. Based on the CDR3 plus reference TRBV7-6 and TRBJ2-7, the full variable domain is GAGVSQSPRYKVTKRGQDVALRCDPISGHVSLYWYRQALGQGPEFLTYFNYEAQQDKSGLPNDRFSAERPEGSISTLTIQRTEQRDSAMYRCASSLEDRASYEQYFGPGTRLTVT.

The genes are TRBV6-5 and TRBJ2-7; 12 bases map to TRBD2. The V segment lost 5 bases and the J segment 6 bases; nucleotides outside the gene matches: 2. The CDR3 is made up of 13 amino acids. Looked up from germline, CDR1 is MNHEY and CDR2 is SVGAGI. The CDR3 DNA reads TGTGCCAGCAGTCTAGCGGGAGGGGGCGAGCAGTACTTC. This translates into CASSLAGGGEQYF.

The chain employs TRBV2 and TRBJ2-7; D possibly corresponds to TRBD2 (6 bases). Trimming stripped 3 bases from V and 2 bases from J, with 11 bases between. The CDR3 length is 14 residues. Germline values: CDR1 SNHLY, CDR2 FYNNEI. The CDR3 nucleotides read TGTGCCAGCAGTGACCCGGGGGAGACCTACGAGCAGTACTTC. Protein product: CASSDPGETYEQYF.

This sequence joins TRBV7-3 and TRBJ2-7; TRBD2 aligns across 8 bases. Germline-derived CDR1 and CDR2 are SGHTA and FQGTGA. J gave up 4 bases and V 5 bases, and 10 bases lay outside the gene matches. The CDR3 has 15 residues. Here the CDR3 DNA reads TGTGCCAGCAGCCCGCACGGCAGCGGGAGTTACGAGCAGTACTTC. It yields the protein CASSPHGSGSYEQYF.

The V call is TRBV5-1, the J call TRBJ1-4, with a weak D call TRBD1 (6 bases). V lost 7 bases and J lost 4, with 20 bases in between. CDR3 length: 16 residues. The germline CDR1 and CDR2 sequences are SGHRS and YFSETQ. The CDR3 coding sequence is TGCGCCAGCTCCACCAGCCCAGGGGCAGGTAATGAAAAACTGTTTTTT. Its protein is CASSTSPGAGNEKLFF.

The CDR3 bases are TGTGCCAGCAGATACAGGGGCTTGAGCAATCAGCCCCAGCATTTT. It encodes CASRYRGLSNQPQHF. V usage is TRBV28 and J usage is TRBJ1-5; 7 nucleotides align to TRBD1. From germline, CDR1 is MDHEN and CDR2 SYDVKM. This CDR3 region has 15 residues. V shed 6 bases and J 1 base; nucleotides not matched to a gene: 6.

The J gene is TRBJ1-2, the V gene TRBV3-1 (or the pseudogene TRBV3-2); D is unclear. The CDR3 is made up of 13 amino acids. Deletions cut 1 base from V and 14 bases from J, with 17 bases between. From germline, CDR1 is LGHDT and CDR2 YNNKEL (reference sequence). The CDR3 nucleotides read TGTGCCAGCAGCCAAGGGCCGATGGAGAGACGGACCTTC. It specifies CASSQGPMERRTF.

The chain recombines TRBV27 with TRBJ2-3, with 9 bases aligning to TRBD2. CDR1 and CDR2 from the germline V gene are MNHEY and SMNVEV (reference sequence). Losses at the gene ends were 9 bases for V and 6 bases for J; bases not matched to a gene: 7. This CDR3 has 13 residues. CDR3 loop: CARGGRAPDTQYF. In nucleotides, the CDR3 is TGTGCCAGGGGCGGGAGGGCCCCCGATACGCAGTATTTT.

The chain links TRBV12-3 or TRBV12-4 to TRBJ1-1; D is unclear. This CDR3 has 12 amino acids. V lost 7 bases and J 1 base, leaving 7 bases between the germline ends. The CDR3 coding sequence is TGTGCCAGCACCCCGGGGAACACTGAAGCTTTCTTT. Its protein product is CASTPGNTEAFF.

This clone was recorded a few times. The chain has TRBV5-5 and TRBJ2-7, with D possibly matching TRBD1 (5 bases). In germline, CDR1 is SGHKS, CDR2 YYEKEE (reference sequence). The CDR3 totals 14 residues. Trimming removed 3 bases from V and 1 base from J, with 11 bases in between. This CDR3 is CASSSIDRSYEQYF. The DNA for the CDR3 is TGTGCCAGCAGCTCCATCGACAGATCCTACGAGCAGTACTTC.